The 27 T cell receptor beta chains below were found in one sample sequenced in a study of cytomegalovirus exposure and HLA in healthy donors. It was with 60 Vbeta and 13 Jbeta primers that the PCR ran. Sequenced by immunoSEQ multiplex PCR; TCRdb stores in-frame clones only, minus some. Of under 200,000 clones in the sample, roughly three quarters were seen once. The specimen was PBMCs. The origin of the receptors is a male donor in good health and CMV-seropositive.

This rearrangement joins TRBV7-2 to TRBJ2-1, with 9 positions matching TRBD1. The CDR3 consists of 14 residues. The V segment lost 5 bases and the J segment 9 bases; nucleotides outside the gene matches: 8. CDR1 and CDR2 from the germline V gene are SGHTA and FQGNSA. The CDR3 DNA is TGTGCCAGCAGCGGAAAGACAGGGGGTGGTGAGCAGTTCTTC. Its translation is CASSGKTGGGEQFF.

The rearrangement uses TRBV28 and TRBJ2-7; TRBD1 matches at 8 bases. This CDR3 contains 13 residues. The ends lost 6 bases at V and 5 bases at J; junction bases unmatched: 6. Germline V gives CDR1 MDHEN, CDR2 SYDVKM. The CDR3 loop reads CASRSTGDHEQYF. The CDR3 DNA is TGTGCCAGCAGGTCGACAGGGGACCACGAGCAGTACTTC.

CDR3 amino acids: CASSLDRKNFNYEQYF. CDR3 DNA: TGTGCCAGCAGCTTGGACAGGAAGAACTTTAACTACGAGCAGTACTTC. V and J are TRBV5-4 and TRBJ2-7; D is possibly TRBD1 (5 bases). Trimming took off 0 bases at V and 3 bases at J, with 16 bases between the two ends. This CDR3 spans 16 amino acids. CDR1 is SGHNT and CDR2 is YYREEE in the germline V gene (reference sequence). Full variable domain (remainder filled in from reference TRBV5-4 and TRBJ2-7): ETGVTQSPTHLIKTRGQQVTLRCSSQSGHNTVSWYQQALGQGPQFIFQYYREEENGRGNFPPRFSGLQFPNYSSELNVNALELDDSALYLCASSLDRKNFNYEQYFGPGTRLTVT.

Remarks on this clone: One end of the junction fails to match germline, which may point to a read error. The chain is built from TRBV7-9 and TRBJ2-7; D gene unclear. Germline CDR1 SEHNR, CDR2 FQNEAQ (reference sequence). The CDR3 extends over 12 amino acids. The CDR3 sequence: CSSSLSNPEQYF. CDR3 in DNA: TGTTCCAGCAGCTTATCTAACCCCGAGCAGTACTTC.

This clone appeared once. The J gene is TRBJ2-1, the V gene TRBV19; 8 bases line up with TRBD1. J gave up 0 bases and V 6 bases, and 4 bases lay outside the gene matches. CDR3 size: 15 residues. Germline values: CDR1 LNHDA, CDR2 SQIVND (reference sequence). The CDR3 nucleotides are TGTGCCAGTAGGCGACAGGGGAACTCCTACAATGAGCAGTTCTTC. It translates to CASRRQGNSYNEQFF. The full variable domain, rest sourced from reference TRBV19 and TRBJ2-1, is DGGITQSPKYLFRKEGQNVTLSCEQNLNHDAMYWYRQDPGQGLRLIYYSQIVNDFQKGDIAEGYSVSREKKESFPLTVTSAQKNPTAFYLCASRRQGNSYNEQFFGPGTRLTVL.

The genes are TRBV7-2 and TRBJ2-7; TRBD2 is a possible D gene (6 bases). The CDR3 loop spans 15 amino acids. Trimming shortened V by 5 bases and J by 2 bases, and 16 bases separated the two germline ends. Germline V gene sequence: CDR1 SGHTA, CDR2 FQGNSA. The CDR3 nucleotides read TGTGCCAGCAGCCTGGGGCTAGCGCTTACCTACGAGCAGTACTTC. Its protein product is CASSLGLALTYEQYF.

The chain recombines TRBV15 with TRBJ1-2, with D perhaps TRBD1 (6 bases). Germline CDR1 reads LNHNV; CDR2 reads YYDKDF (reference sequence). The CDR3 spans 13 residues. Trimming left V 9 bases short and J 8 bases short, with 19 bases between. Here the CDR3 DNA reads TGTGCCACTACCCCGGACAGAGGGGTGGGCTACACCTTC. Amino acid sequence: CATTPDRGVGYTF.

This clone was found a few times. V usage is TRBV6-1 and J usage is TRBJ2-2, with TRBD2 matching 7 bases. This CDR3 has 15 residues. The V segment lost 5 bases and the J segment 5 bases; nucleotides outside the gene matches: 8. Germline CDR1 and CDR2: MNHNS and SASEGT. CDR3 in amino acids: CASSSWTSSTGELFF. CDR3 sequence (DNA): TGTGCCAGCAGTTCCTGGACTAGTTCGACCGGGGAGCTGTTTTTT.

This clone was found once. The chain links TRBV7-2 to TRBJ2-7; possible D gene TRBD1, 6 bases. With 5 bases removed from V and 4 bases from J, the gap between germline ends came to 15 bases. Germline CDR1 SGHTA, CDR2 FQGNSA. The CDR3 runs to 14 residues. In nucleotides, the CDR3 is TGTGCCAGCAGCCAGGGGCACATCCTATACGAGCAGTACTTC. It codes for CASSQGHILYEQYF.

This sequence joins TRBV5-4 and TRBJ2-1, with TRBD2 identical over 8 bases. This CDR3 is 16 amino acids long. CDR1 and CDR2 from the germline V gene are SGHNT and YYREEE (reference sequence). The V gene end was trimmed by 3 bases and the J gene end by 4 bases; junction bases not matched to a gene: 9. This CDR3 reads CASSSGGASLYNEQFF. In DNA form, the CDR3 reads TGTGCCAGCAGCTCCGGGGGGGCATCGTTATACAATGAGCAGTTCTTC.

This clone has a handful of counts. In DNA form, the CDR3 reads TGTGCCAGCTCACGAGGGGGCTCTGGGGAGACCCAGTACTTC. Translating it yields CASSRGGSGETQYF. This sequence joins TRBV18 and TRBJ2-5, with 7 bases lining up with TRBD1. There are 14 residues in the CDR3. V was pared by 4 bases and J by 5 bases, with 7 bases of the junction left unmatched. Germline V gives CDR1 KGHSH, CDR2 LQKENI.

The chain recombines TRBV7-2 with TRBJ1-2, with TRBD1 as a possible D gene (6 bases). The V gene lost 5 bases and the J gene lost 7 bases, with 20 bases spanning the gap. The CDR3 covers 15 residues. Germline V gene sequence: CDR1 SGHTA, CDR2 FQGNSA. CDR3 coding DNA: TGTGCCAGCAGCACAGAATTGCAGGGGTTTGGTGGCTACACCTTC. Amino acid sequence: CASSTELQGFGGYTF.

The chain links TRBV7-2 to TRBJ1-3; no clear D. V was clipped by 7 bases and J by 0 bases, with 16 bases between them. The CDR3 is made up of 16 amino acids. From germline, CDR1 is SGHTA and CDR2 FQGNSA. CDR3 amino acids: CASKDGRRVSGNTIYF. The CDR3 region has the DNA TGTGCCAGCAAGGACGGAAGGAGGGTCTCTGGAAACACCATATATTTT.

This clone was counted only a few times. The chain couples TRBV7-8 to TRBJ2-7; 7 bases fit TRBD1. CDR3 length: 14 residues. The germline gives CDR1 SGHVS, CDR2 FQNEAQ. J was trimmed by 6 bases and V by 5 bases; bases with no gene match: 10. The CDR3 is CASSPGDRVGEQYF. CDR3 DNA sequence: TGTGCCAGCAGCCCCGGGGACAGAGTGGGCGAGCAGTACTTC.

This chain joins TRBV6-6 and TRBJ2-2; 9 positions match TRBD1. Germline CDR1 is MNHNY and CDR2 is SVGAGI (reference sequence). V trimming: 0 bases; J trimming: 6 bases; junction bases outside the gene matches: 2. This CDR3 region has 15 residues. CDR3: CASSYSDRGPGELFF. The CDR3 DNA reads TGTGCCAGCAGTTACTCGGACAGGGGACCCGGGGAGCTGTTTTTT.

This chain uses TRBV2 with TRBJ2-7; D uncertain. CDR3 length: 14 residues. Between the trimmed V and J ends, which lost 7 bases and 2 bases, there was a span of 15 bases. Germline V gives CDR1 SNHLY, CDR2 FYNNEI. In DNA, the CDR3 is TGTGCCAGCATCGGAGTAGACCTTACCTACGAGCAGTACTTC. It codes for CASIGVDLTYEQYF. Variable domain in full (rest from reference TRBV2 and TRBJ2-7): EPEVTQTPSHQVTQMGQEVILRCVPISNHLYFYWYRQILGQKVEFLVSFYNNEISEKSEIFDDQFSVERPDGSNFTLKIRSTKLEDSAMYFCASIGVDLTYEQYFGPGTRLTVT.

The V and J genes are TRBV5-1 and TRBJ2-5; 12 nucleotides line up with TRBD2. The CDR3 spans 15 residues. Germline lookup yields CDR1 SGHRS and CDR2 YFSETQ. J lost 5 bases, V lost 2 bases, and 4 bases had no gene match. This CDR3 is CASSLTSGRRETQYF. In nucleotides, the CDR3 is TGCGCCAGCAGCTTAACTAGCGGGAGGCGGGAGACCCAGTACTTC.

As concerns this clone: Additional DNA sequences in this sample encode the identical CDR3. This chain connects TRBV7-2 to TRBJ1-5, with D unresolved. Germline CDR1 and CDR2: SGHTA and FQGNSA. This CDR3 is built from 13 residues. The V gene lost 1 base and the J gene lost 5 bases, with 6 bases spanning the gap. In DNA, the CDR3 is TGTGCCAGCAGCTTAGGGCTAGATCAGCCCCAGCATTTT. Its translation is CASSLGLDQPQHF.

The CDR3 DNA follows: TGTGCCAGCAGTTACAATCTGGCGGGAGGGCCCGGGGAGCTGTTTTTT. Translating it yields CASSYNLAGGPGELFF. The genes are TRBV6-6 and TRBJ2-2, with 9 bases lining up with TRBD2. The CDR3 is 16 amino acids. V dropped 2 bases and J dropped 6; count of bases not matched to a gene: 7. Germline lookup yields CDR1 MNHNY and CDR2 SVGAGI (reference sequence).

The genes are TRBV2 and TRBJ1-5; D unresolved. V lost 3 bases and J lost 3, with 15 bases in between. This CDR3 region has 16 residues. CDR1 SNHLY and CDR2 FYNNEI come from the germline V gene. The DNA of the CDR3 is TGTGCCAGCAGTGAGAATGCGGGATCGTTCAATCAGCCCCAGCATTTT. Its translation: CASSENAGSFNQPQHF.

The count of this clone is one. The chain is built from TRBV25-1 and TRBJ2-7; 10 nucleotides agree with TRBD1. Germline V gene lookup returns CDR1 MGHDK and CDR2 SYGVNS. The CDR3 is made up of 16 amino acids. The ends lost 2 bases at V and 6 bases at J; junction bases unmatched: 10. In DNA form, the CDR3 reads TGTGCCAGCAGTGAAAGTACGACAGGGGGCCTGGCCGAGCAGTACTTC. Translating gives CASSESTTGGLAEQYF.

CDR3 bases: TGTGCCAGCAGCGCAAATTCGGGGAACTATGGCTACACCTTC. Amino acid sequence: CASSANSGNYGYTF. This rearrangement joins TRBV9 to TRBJ1-2; no clear D. The CDR3 consists of 14 residues. V was clipped by 3 bases and J by 2 bases, with 11 bases between them. CDR1 and CDR2 from the germline V gene are SGDLS and YYNGEE.

The chain couples TRBV6-4 to TRBJ1-2; 9 bases map to TRBD1. This CDR3 is built from 18 residues. V lost 0 bases, J lost 4 bases, and 12 bases stayed unmatched. Per the germline V gene, CDR1 is MRHNA and CDR2 is SNTAGT. The CDR3 loop is CASSDSSWGTGTPYGYTF. The CDR3 DNA reads TGTGCCAGCAGTGACTCCTCTTGGGGGACAGGGACACCCTATGGCTACACCTTC.

The J gene is TRBJ1-5, the V gene TRBV5-1; tentative D call: TRBD1 (5 bases). V was trimmed by 1 base and J by 4 bases, leaving 12 bases between them. The CDR3 contains 15 residues. The germline CDR1 and CDR2 sequences are SGHRS and YFSETQ. For the CDR3, the DNA is TGCGCCAGCAGCTTGAGTTCGGGGGAAAATCAGCCCCAGCATTTT. Its protein product is CASSLSSGENQPQHF.

This clone is a singleton in its sample. The chain has TRBV2 and TRBJ1-6; maybe TRBD1 (6 bases). The V gene lost 7 bases and the J gene lost 7 bases, with 11 bases spanning the gap. Germline CDR1 and CDR2: SNHLY and FYNNEI. The CDR3 covers 13 residues. CDR3 loop: CASIRTANSPLHF. In nucleotides, the CDR3 is TGTGCCAGCATAAGGACAGCAAATTCACCCCTCCACTTT.

The chain couples TRBV19 to TRBJ2-1, with 8 bases aligning to TRBD2. The CDR3 runs 15 residues. V gave up 9 bases and J gave up 3 bases; unmatched junction bases: 10. Germline lookup yields CDR1 LNHDA and CDR2 SQIVND (reference sequence). The CDR3 reads CASLPLGGVYNEQFF. The CDR3 DNA reads as TGTGCCAGCCTCCCACTCGGGGGGGTCTACAATGAGCAGTTCTTC. The whole variable domain, remainder taken from reference TRBV19 and TRBJ2-1, is DGGITQSPKYLFRKEGQNVTLSCEQNLNHDAMYWYRQDPGQGLRLIYYSQIVNDFQKGDIAEGYSVSREKKESFPLTVTSAQKNPTAFYLCASLPLGGVYNEQFFGPGTRLTVL.

This chain links TRBV25-1 with TRBJ1-1; possible D gene TRBD1, 5 bases. Germline CDR1 reads MGHDK; CDR2 reads SYGVNS. V shed 2 bases and J shed 3 bases, with 13 bases lying between them. The CDR3 extends over 15 amino acids. In DNA form, the CDR3 reads TGTGCCAGCAGTGAAGGCCAGGGCGTGTACACTGAAGCTTTCTTT. Encoded protein: CASSEGQGVYTEAFF.